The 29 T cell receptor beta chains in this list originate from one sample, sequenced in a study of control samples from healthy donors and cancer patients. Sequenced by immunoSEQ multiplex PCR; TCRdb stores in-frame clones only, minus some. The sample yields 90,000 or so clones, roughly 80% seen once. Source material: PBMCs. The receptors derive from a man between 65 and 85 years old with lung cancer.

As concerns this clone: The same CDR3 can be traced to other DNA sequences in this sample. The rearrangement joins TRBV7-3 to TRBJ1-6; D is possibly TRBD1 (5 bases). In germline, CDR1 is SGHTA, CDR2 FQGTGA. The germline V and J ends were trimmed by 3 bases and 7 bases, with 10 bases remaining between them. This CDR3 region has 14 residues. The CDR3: CASSFQGANSPLHF. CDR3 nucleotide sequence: TGTGCCAGCAGCTTTCAGGGCGCCAATTCACCCCTCCACTTT.

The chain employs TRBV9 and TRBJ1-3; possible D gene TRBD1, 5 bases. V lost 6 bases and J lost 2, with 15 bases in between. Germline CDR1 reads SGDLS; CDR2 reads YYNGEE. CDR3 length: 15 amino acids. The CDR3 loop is CASTLGGGAGNTIYF. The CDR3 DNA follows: TGTGCCAGCACTTTAGGTGGGGGGGCTGGAAACACCATATATTTT.

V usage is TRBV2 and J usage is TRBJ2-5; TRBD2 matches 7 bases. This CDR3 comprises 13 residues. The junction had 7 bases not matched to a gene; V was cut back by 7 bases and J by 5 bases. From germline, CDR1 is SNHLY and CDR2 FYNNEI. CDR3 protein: CASKGRGGETQYF. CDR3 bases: TGTGCCAGCAAGGGGCGGGGAGGGGAGACCCAGTACTTC.

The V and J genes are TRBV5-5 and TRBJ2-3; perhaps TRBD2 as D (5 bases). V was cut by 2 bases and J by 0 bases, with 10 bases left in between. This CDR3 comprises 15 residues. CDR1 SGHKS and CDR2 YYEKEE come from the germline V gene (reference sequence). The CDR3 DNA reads TGTGCCAGCAGCTTTCAGAGGACTAGCACAGATACGCAGTATTTT. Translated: CASSFQRTSTDTQYF. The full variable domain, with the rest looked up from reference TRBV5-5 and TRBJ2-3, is DAGVTQSPTHLIKTRGQQVTLRCSPISGHKSVSWYQQVLGQGPQFIFQYYEKEERGRGNFPDRFSARQFPNYSSELNVNALLLGDSALYLCASSFQRTSTDTQYFGPGTRLTVL.

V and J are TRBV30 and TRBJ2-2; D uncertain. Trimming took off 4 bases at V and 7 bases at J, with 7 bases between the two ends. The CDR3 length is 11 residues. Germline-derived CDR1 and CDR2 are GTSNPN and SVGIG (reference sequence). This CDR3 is CAWNLVGELFF. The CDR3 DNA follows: TGTGCCTGGAATCTGGTCGGGGAGCTGTTTTTT. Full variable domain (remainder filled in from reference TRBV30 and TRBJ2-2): SQTIHQWPATLVQPVGSPLSLECTVEGTSNPNLYWYRQAAGRGLQLLFYSVGIGQISSEVPQNLSASRPQDRQFILSSKKLLLSDSGFYLCAWNLVGELFFGEGSRLTVL.

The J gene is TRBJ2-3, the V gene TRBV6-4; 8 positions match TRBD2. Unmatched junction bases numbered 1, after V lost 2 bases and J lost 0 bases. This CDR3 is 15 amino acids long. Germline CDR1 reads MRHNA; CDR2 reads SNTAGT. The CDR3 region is CASSDAGGSTDTQYF. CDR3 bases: TGTGCCAGCAGTGACGCGGGGGGAAGCACAGATACGCAGTATTTT.

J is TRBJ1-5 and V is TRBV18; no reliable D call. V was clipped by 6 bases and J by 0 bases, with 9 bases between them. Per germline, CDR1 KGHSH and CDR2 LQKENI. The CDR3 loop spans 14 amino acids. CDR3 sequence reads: CASSPRYSNQPQHF. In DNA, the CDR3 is TGTGCCAGCTCTCCTAGATATAGCAATCAGCCCCAGCATTTT. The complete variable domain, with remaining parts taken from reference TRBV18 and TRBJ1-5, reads NAGVMQNPRHLVRRRGQEARLRCSPMKGHSHVYWYRQLPEEGLKFMVYLQKENIIDESGMPKERFSAEFPKEGPSILRIQQVVRGDSAAYFCASSPRYSNQPQHFGDGTRLSIL.

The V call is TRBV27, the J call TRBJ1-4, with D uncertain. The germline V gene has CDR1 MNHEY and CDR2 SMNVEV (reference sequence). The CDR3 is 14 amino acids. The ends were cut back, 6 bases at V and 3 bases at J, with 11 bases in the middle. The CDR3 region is CASSFLGANEKLFF. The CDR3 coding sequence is TGTGCCAGCAGCTTCCTCGGGGCTAATGAAAAACTGTTTTTT.

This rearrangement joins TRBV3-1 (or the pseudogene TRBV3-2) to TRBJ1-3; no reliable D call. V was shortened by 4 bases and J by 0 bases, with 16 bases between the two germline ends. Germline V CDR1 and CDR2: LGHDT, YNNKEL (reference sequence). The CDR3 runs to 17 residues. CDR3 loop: CASSLSRVGSSGNTIYF. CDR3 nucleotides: TGTGCCAGCAGCCTGTCTCGGGTGGGAAGCTCTGGAAACACCATATATTTT.

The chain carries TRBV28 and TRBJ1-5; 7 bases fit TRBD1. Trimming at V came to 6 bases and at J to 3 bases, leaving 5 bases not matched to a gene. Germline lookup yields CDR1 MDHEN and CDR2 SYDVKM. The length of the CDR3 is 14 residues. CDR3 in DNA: TGTGCCAGCAGGCGACAGGGAAACAATCAGCCCCAGCATTTT. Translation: CASRRQGNNQPQHF. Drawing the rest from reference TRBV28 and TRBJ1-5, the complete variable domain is DVKVTQSSRYLVKRTGEKVFLECVQDMDHENMFWYRQDPGLGLRLIYFSYDVKMKEKGDIPEGYSVSREKKERFSLILESASTNQTSMYLCASRRQGNNQPQHFGDGTRLSIL.

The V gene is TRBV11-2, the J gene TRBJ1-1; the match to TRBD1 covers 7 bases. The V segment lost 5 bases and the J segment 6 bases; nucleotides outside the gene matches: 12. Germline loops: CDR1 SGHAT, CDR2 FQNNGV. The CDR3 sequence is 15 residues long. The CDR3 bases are TGTGCCAGCAGCATCCGACAGGGAGCCCAGGCTGAAGCTTTCTTT. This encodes CASSIRQGAQAEAFF.

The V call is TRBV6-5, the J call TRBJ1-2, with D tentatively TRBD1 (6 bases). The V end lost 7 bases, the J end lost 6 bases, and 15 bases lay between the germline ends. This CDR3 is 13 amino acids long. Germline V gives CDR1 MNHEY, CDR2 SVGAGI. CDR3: CASIGDRIDGYTF. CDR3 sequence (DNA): TGTGCCAGCATTGGAGACAGGATCGATGGCTACACCTTC.

DNA for the CDR3: TGTGCCAGCAGTGCTGTACAGGGTTCAGATACGCAGTATTTT. This codes for CASSAVQGSDTQYF. The chain carries TRBV25-1 and TRBJ2-3, with D possibly TRBD1 on 6 matching bases. CDR1 and CDR2 (germline): MGHDK, SYGVNS. This CDR3 is 14 amino acids long. The V gene lost 4 bases and the J gene lost 4 bases, with 12 bases spanning the gap.

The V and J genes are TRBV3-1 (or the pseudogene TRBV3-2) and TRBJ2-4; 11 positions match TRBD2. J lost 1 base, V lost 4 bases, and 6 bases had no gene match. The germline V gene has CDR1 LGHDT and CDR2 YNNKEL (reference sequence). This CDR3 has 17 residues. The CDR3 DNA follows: TGTGCCAGCAGCCCTACCTTAGCGGGGGGGGCCAAAAACATTCAGTACTTC. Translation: CASSPTLAGGAKNIQYF.

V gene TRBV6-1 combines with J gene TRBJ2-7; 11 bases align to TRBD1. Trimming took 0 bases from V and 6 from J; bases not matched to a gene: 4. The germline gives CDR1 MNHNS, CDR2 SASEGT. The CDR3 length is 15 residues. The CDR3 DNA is TGTGCCAGCAGTGAAGCCCGGGACAGGGGGTCCGAGCAGTACTTC. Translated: CASSEARDRGSEQYF.

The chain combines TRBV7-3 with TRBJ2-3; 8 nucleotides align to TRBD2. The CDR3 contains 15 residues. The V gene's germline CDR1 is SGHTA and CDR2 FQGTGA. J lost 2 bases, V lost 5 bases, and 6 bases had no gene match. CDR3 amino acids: CASSPSGGATDTQYF. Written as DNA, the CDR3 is TGTGCCAGCAGCCCCAGCGGGGGAGCCACAGATACGCAGTATTTT.

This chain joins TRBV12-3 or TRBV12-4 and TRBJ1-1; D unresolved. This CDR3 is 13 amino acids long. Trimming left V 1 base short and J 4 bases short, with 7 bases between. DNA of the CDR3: TGTGCCAGCAGTTTAGGGAGGAGCACTGAAGCTTTCTTT. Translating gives CASSLGRSTEAFF.

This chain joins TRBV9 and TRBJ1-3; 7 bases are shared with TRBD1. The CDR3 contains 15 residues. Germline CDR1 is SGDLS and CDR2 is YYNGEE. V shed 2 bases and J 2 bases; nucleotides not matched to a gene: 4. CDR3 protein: CASSVSGTAGNTIYF. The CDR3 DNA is TGTGCCAGCAGCGTTTCCGGGACAGCTGGAAACACCATATATTTT. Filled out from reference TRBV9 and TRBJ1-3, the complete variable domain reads DSGVTQTPKHLITATGQRVTLRCSPRSGDLSVYWYQQSLDQGLQFLIQYYNGEERAKGNILERFSAQQFPDLHSELNLSSLELGDSALYFCASSVSGTAGNTIYFGEGSWLTVV.

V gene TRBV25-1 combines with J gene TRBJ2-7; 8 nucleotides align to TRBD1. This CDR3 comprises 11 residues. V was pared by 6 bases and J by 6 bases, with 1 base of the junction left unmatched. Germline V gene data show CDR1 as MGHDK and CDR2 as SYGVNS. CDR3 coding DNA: TGTGCCAGCAGAACAGGGGGCGAGCAGTACTTC. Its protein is CASRTGGEQYF.

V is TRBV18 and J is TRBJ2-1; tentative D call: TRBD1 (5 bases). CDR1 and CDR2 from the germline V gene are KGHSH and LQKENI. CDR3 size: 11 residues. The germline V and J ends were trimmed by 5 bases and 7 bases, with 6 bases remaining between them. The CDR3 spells CASSRGNEQFF. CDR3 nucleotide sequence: TGTGCCAGCTCAAGGGGAAATGAGCAGTTCTTC.

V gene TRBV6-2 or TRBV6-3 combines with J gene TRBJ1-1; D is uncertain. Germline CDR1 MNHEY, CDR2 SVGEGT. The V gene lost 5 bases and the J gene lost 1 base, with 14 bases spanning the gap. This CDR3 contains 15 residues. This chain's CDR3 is CASSPPGFENTEAFF. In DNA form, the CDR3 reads TGTGCCAGCAGTCCACCCGGGTTTGAGAACACTGAAGCTTTCTTT.

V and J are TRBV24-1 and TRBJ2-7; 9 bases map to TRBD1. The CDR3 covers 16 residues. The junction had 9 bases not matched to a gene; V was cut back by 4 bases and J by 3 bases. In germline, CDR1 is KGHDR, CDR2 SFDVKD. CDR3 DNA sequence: TGTGCCACCAGTGACCAGGACAGGGGCACGGACTACGAGCAGTACTTC. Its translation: CATSDQDRGTDYEQYF.

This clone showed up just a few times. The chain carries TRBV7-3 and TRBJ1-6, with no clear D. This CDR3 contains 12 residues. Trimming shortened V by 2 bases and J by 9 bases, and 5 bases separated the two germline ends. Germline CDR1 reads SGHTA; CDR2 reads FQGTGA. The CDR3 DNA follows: TGTGCCAGCAGCTTAGGTTTTTCACCCCTCCACTTT. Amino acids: CASSLGFSPLHF.

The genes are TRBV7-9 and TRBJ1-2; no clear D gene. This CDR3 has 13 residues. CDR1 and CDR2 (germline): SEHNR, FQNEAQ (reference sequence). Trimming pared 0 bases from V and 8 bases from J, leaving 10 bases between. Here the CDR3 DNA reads TGTGCCAGCAGCTTAGCGCAGGCGAGCGGCTACACCTTC. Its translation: CASSLAQASGYTF. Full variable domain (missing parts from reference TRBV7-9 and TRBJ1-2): DTGVSQNPRHKITKRGQNVTFRCDPISEHNRLYWYRQTLGQGPEFLTYFQNEAQLEKSRLLSDRFSAERPKGSFSTLEIQRTEQGDSAMYLCASSLAQASGYTFGSGTRLTVV.

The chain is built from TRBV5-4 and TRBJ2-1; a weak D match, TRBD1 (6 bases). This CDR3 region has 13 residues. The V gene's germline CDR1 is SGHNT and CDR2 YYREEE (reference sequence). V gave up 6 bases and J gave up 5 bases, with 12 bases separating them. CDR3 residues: CASTRGSDNEQFF. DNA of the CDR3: TGTGCCAGCACCAGGGGTTCAGACAATGAGCAGTTCTTC.

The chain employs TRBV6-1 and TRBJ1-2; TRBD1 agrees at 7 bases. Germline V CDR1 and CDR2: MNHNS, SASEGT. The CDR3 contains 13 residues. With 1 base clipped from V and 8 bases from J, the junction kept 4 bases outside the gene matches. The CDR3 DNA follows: TGTGCCAGCAGTGAAGGACAGGGAAGGGGCTACACCTTC. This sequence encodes CASSEGQGRGYTF.

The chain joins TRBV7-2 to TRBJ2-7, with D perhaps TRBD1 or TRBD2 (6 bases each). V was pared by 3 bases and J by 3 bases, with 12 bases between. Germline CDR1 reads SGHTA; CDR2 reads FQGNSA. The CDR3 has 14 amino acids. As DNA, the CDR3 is TGTGCCAGCAGCTTTGGAGGGGGTAGCTACGAGCAGTACTTC. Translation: CASSFGGGSYEQYF.

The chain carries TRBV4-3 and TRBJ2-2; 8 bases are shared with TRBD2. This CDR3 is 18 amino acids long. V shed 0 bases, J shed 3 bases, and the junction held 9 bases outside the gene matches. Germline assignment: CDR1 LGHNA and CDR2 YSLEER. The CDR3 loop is CASSQDSGGPPHTGELFF. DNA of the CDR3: TGCGCCAGCAGCCAAGACAGCGGGGGCCCACCCCACACCGGGGAGCTGTTTTTT.

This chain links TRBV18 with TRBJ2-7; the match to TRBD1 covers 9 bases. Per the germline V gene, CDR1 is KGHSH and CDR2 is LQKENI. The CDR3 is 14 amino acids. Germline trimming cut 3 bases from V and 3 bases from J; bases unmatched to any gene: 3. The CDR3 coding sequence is TGTGCCAGCTCACCGGGACAGGGTCACTACGAGCAGTACTTC. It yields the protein CASSPGQGHYEQYF.